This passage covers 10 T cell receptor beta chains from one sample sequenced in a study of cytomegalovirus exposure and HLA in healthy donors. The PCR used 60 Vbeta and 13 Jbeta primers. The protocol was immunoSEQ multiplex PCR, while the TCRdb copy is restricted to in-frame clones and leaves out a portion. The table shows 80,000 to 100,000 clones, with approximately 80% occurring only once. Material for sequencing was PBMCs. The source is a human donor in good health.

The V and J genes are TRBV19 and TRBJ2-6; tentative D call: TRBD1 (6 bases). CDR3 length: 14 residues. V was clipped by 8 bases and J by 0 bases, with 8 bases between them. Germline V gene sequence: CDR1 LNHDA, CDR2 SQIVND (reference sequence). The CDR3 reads CASSDSSGANVLTF. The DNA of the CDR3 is TGTGCCAGTTCGGACAGCTCTGGGGCCAACGTCCTGACTTTC.

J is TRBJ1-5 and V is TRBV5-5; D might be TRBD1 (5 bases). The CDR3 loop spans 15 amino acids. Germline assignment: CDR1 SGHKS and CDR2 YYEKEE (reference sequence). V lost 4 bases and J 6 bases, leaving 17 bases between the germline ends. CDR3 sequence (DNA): TGTGCCAGCAGCCCTGTCCGGGGGGGGGTTCAGCCCCAGCATTTT. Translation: CASSPVRGGVQPQHF.

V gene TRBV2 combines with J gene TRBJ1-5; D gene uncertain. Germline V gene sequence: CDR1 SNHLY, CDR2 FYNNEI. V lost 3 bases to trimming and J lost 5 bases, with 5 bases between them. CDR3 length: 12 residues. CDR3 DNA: TGTGCCAGCAGTGAGAGTCATCAGCCCCAGCATTTT. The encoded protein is CASSESHQPQHF.

The CDR3 spells CASSSPGQGQPQHF. The CDR3 DNA is TGTGCCAGCAGTTCCCCGGGACAGGGTCAGCCCCAGCATTTT. The genes are TRBV6-6 and TRBJ1-5; 9 bases are shared with TRBD1. The CDR3 is made up of 14 amino acids. The J segment lost 6 bases and the V segment lost 4 bases, leaving 4 bases of the junction unmatched. Per the germline V gene, CDR1 is MNHNY and CDR2 is SVGAGI (reference sequence).

CDR3 bases: TGTGCCAGCTCTAGGGCAGGGGGTTTCAATCAGCCCCAGCATTTT. It is translated as CASSRAGGFNQPQHF. The gene calls are TRBV18 and TRBJ1-5, with 7 bases that match TRBD1. Germline V lookup: CDR1 KGHSH, CDR2 LQKENI. CDR3 length: 15 amino acids. The J segment lost 3 bases and the V segment lost 6 bases, leaving 8 bases of the junction unmatched.

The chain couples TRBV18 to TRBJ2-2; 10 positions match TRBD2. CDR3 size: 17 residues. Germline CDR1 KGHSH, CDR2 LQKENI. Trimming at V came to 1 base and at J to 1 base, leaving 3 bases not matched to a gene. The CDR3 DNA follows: TGTGCCAGCTCACCACAGGCTAGCGGGAGGAACACCGGGGAGCTGTTTTTT. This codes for CASSPQASGRNTGELFF.

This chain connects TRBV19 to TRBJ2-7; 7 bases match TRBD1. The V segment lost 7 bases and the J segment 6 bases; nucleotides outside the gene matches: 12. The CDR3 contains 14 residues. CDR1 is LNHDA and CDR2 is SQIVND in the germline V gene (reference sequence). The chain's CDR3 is CASTHNRGSGEQYF. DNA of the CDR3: TGTGCCAGTACCCACAACAGGGGCTCGGGCGAGCAGTACTTC.

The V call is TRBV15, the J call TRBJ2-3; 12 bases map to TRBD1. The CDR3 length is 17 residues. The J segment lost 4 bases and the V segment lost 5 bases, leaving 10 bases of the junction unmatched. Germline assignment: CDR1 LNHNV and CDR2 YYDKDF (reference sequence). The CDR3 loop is CATSPAPGQGAADTQYF. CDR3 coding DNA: TGTGCCACCAGCCCAGCCCCGGGACAGGGGGCCGCAGATACGCAGTATTTT.

CDR3 sequence: CASSSGTAGNTIYF. The CDR3 DNA reads as TGTGCCAGCAGCTCCGGGACTGCTGGAAACACCATATATTTT. The chain is built from TRBV5-8 and TRBJ1-3, with D perhaps TRBD1 (5 bases). Deletions cut 3 bases from V and 2 bases from J, with 9 bases between. CDR3 size: 14 residues. The V gene's germline CDR1 is SGHTS and CDR2 YDEGEE.

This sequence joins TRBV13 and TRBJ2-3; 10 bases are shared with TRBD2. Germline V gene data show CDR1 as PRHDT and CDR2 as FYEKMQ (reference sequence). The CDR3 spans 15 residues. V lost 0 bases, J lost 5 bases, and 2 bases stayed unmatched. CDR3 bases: TGTGCCAGCAGCTTAGGAGGACTAGCGGTAGATACGCAGTATTTT. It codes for CASSLGGLAVDTQYF.